These T cell receptor beta chains were read from a single sample in a study of cytomegalovirus exposure and HLA in healthy donors. The repertoire was sequenced with immunoSEQ multiplex PCR; TCRdb's copy has only in-frame clones and lacks some. Among approximately 150,000 clones listed, about three quarters were seen once. Source material: PBMCs. All receptors derive from a woman aged 25 to 39 in good health and CMV-seronegative. CDR3s include the opening cysteine and the closing phenylalanine or tryptophan. Fields, in order: D gene, V gene, clone size, CDR3 length, J gene, CDR3 protein, CDR3 DNA. A D gene is named only where the DNA matches it firmly. Clone size is shown for a subset of rows, as once, few, many or a class of expanded clone.

d_gene: .
v_gene: TRBV28
abundance: .
len: 14
j_gene: TRBJ1-3
CDR3aa: CASRLSFSGNTIYF
CDR3nt: TGTGCCAGCAGACTAAGCTTCTCTGGAAACACCATATATTTT

d_gene: .
v_gene: TRBV9
abundance: .
len: 15
j_gene: TRBJ1-4
CDR3aa: CASSRSQGGNEKLFF
CDR3nt: TGTGCCAGCAGCCGGTCGCAGGGTGGAAATGAAAAACTGTTTTTT

d_gene: TRBD2
v_gene: TRBV2
abundance: once
len: 13
j_gene: TRBJ2-4
CDR3aa: CASTRTSGNIQYF
CDR3nt: TGTGCCAGCACTCGGACTAGCGGCAACATTCAGTACTTC

d_gene: .
v_gene: TRBV2
abundance: once
len: 11
j_gene: TRBJ1-1
CDR3aa: CASKRETEAFF
CDR3nt: TGTGCCAGCAAGAGGGAAACTGAAGCTTTCTTT

d_gene: .
v_gene: TRBV6-5
abundance: .
len: 15
j_gene: TRBJ1-3
CDR3aa: CASSSGGVSGNTIYF
CDR3nt: TGTGCCAGCAGCTCCGGGGGGGTTTCTGGAAACACCATATATTTT

d_gene: TRBD1
v_gene: TRBV6-5
abundance: few
len: 14
j_gene: TRBJ1-1
CDR3aa: CASRSHRGAAEAFF
CDR3nt: TGTGCCAGCAGGTCCCACAGGGGGGCTGCTGAAGCTTTCTTT

d_gene: .
v_gene: TRBV7-6
abundance: few
len: 13
j_gene: TRBJ1-1
CDR3aa: CASSATAESEAFF
CDR3nt: TGTGCCAGCAGCGCGACAGCAGAATCTGAAGCTTTCTTT

d_gene: .
v_gene: TRBV5-5
abundance: .
len: 15
j_gene: TRBJ2-1
CDR3aa: CASSPAPSSYNEQFF
CDR3nt: TGTGCCAGCAGCCCGGCACCTAGCTCCTACAATGAGCAGTTCTTC

d_gene: TRBD1
v_gene: TRBV4-1
abundance: .
len: 14
j_gene: TRBJ2-1
CDR3aa: CASSTTGFLGEQFF
CDR3nt: TGCGCCAGCAGCACGACAGGGTTCTTAGGTGAGCAGTTCTTC

d_gene: TRBD2
v_gene: TRBV2
abundance: .
len: 15
j_gene: TRBJ2-7
CDR3aa: CASRKLAGGTYEQYF
CDR3nt: TGTGCCAGCAGGAAGCTAGCGGGAGGGACCTACGAGCAGTACTTC

d_gene: TRBD2
v_gene: TRBV7-9
abundance: .
len: 17
j_gene: TRBJ2-3
CDR3aa: CASSASRTSVRTDTQYF
CDR3nt: TGTGCCAGCAGCGCCTCCCGGACTAGCGTAAGGACAGATACGCAGTATTTT

d_gene: .
v_gene: TRBV7-6
abundance: few
len: 14
j_gene: TRBJ2-7
CDR3aa: CASSLVTGIHEQYF
CDR3nt: TGTGCCAGCAGCTTAGTAACAGGGATCCACGAGCAGTACTTC

d_gene: .
v_gene: TRBV6-5
abundance: .
len: 14
j_gene: TRBJ2-5
CDR3aa: CASSNTAYQETQYF
CDR3nt: TGTGCCAGCAGCAACACAGCTTACCAAGAGACCCAGTACTTC

d_gene: .
v_gene: TRBV9
abundance: .
len: 15
j_gene: TRBJ1-4
CDR3aa: CASSPRKGANEKLFF
CDR3nt: TGTGCCAGCAGCCCCCGCAAGGGGGCTAATGAAAAACTGTTTTTT

d_gene: TRBD1
v_gene: TRBV5-4
abundance: .
len: 14
j_gene: TRBJ2-3
CDR3aa: CASSSDRGGDTQYF
CDR3nt: TGTGCCAGCAGCTCGGACAGGGGTGGGGATACGCAGTATTTT

d_gene: .
v_gene: TRBV5-6
abundance: once
len: 16
j_gene: TRBJ1-2
CDR3aa: CASSLDAAGIYYGYTF
CDR3nt: TGTGCCAGCAGCTTGGACGCGGCAGGGATCTATTATGGCTACACCTTC

d_gene: TRBD2
v_gene: TRBV28
abundance: few
len: 14
j_gene: TRBJ2-5
CDR3aa: CASRHSGSGETQYF
CDR3nt: TGTGCCAGCAGGCATAGCGGGAGTGGGGAGACCCAGTACTTC

d_gene: .
v_gene: TRBV28
abundance: once
len: 15
j_gene: TRBJ1-3
CDR3aa: CATLPGQLLQDTTYF
CDR3nt: TGTGCCACCCTCCCGGGACAACTTCTTCAGGACACCACATATTTT